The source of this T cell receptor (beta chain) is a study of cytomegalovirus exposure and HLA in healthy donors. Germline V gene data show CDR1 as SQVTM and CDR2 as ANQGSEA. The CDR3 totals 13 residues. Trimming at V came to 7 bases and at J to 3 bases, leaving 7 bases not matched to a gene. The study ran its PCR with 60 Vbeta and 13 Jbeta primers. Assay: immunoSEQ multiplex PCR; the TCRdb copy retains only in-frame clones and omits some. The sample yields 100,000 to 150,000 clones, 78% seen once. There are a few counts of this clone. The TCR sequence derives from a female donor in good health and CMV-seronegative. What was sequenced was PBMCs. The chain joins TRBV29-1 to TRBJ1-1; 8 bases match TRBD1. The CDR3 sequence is CSGGQGKDTEAFF. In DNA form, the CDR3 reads TGCAGCGGTGGACAGGGTAAGGACACTGAAGCTTTCTTT.